The T cell receptor beta chain described here comes from a study of blood T cell repertoires in COVID-19. Across the whole study: The United States, Italy and Spain were the sources of the acute and convalescent COVID-19 samples. In each case, the material was cDNA or gDNA derived from T cells, B-cell-depleted T cells, or PBMCs.

Germline V gene sequence: CDR1 MDHEN, CDR2 SYDVKM. Deletions cut 8 bases from V and 1 base from J, with 11 bases between. CDR3 size: 14 residues. Methods used by the authors: Using reference gene primer amplification, nucleated cell counts were estimated. Profiled with immunoSEQ multiplex PCR; TCRdb holds only in-frame clones, not every one. The V and J calls and clone size were taken over from that table, and D and trimming were inferred from the DNA. Of 96,000 or so clones in the sample, around 81% were seen once. Seattle enrolled patients during active infection and tracked them longitudinally. The source is a man older than 75 with COVID-19, enrolled during active disease. Sample: peripheral blood. This rearrangement joins TRBV28 to TRBJ1-4; the D gene is possibly TRBD1 (6 bases). The CDR3 DNA is TGTGCCAGCGGGACCAGGGGAACTAATGAAAAACTGTTTTTT. Protein: CASGTRGTNEKLFF.